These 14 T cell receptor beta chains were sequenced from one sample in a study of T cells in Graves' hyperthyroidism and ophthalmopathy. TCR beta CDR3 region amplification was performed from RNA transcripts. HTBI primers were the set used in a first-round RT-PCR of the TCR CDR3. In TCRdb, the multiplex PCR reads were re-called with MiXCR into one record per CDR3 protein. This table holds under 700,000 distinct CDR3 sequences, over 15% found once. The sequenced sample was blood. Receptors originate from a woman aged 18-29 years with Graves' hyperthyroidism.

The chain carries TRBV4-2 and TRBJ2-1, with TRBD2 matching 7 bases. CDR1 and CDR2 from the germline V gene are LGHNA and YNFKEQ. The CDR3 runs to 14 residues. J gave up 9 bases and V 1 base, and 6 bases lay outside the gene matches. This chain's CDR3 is CASSQAVGGVEQFF. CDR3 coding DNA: TGTGCCAGCAGCCAAGCCGTGGGGGGGGTTGAGCAGTTCTTC.

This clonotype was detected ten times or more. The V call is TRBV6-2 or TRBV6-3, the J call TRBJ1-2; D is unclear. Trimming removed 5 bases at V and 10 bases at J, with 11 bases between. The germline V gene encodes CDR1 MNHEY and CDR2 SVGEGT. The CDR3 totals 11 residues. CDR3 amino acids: CASSIGLFYTF. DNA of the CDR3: TGTGCCAGCAGTATCGGACTGTTCTACACCTTC.

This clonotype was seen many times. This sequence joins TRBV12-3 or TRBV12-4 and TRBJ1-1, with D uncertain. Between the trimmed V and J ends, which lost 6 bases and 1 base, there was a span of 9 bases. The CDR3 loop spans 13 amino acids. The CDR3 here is CASSFGGNTEAFF. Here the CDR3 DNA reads TGTGCCAGCAGCTTCGGAGGGAACACTGAAGCTTTCTTT.

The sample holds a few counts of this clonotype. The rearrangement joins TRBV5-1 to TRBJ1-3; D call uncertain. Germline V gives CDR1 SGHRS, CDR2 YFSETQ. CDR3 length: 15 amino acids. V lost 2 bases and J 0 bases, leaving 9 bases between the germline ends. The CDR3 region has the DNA TGCGCCAGCAGCTTCGGGGAGAGCTCTGGAAACACCATATATTTT. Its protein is CASSFGESSGNTIYF. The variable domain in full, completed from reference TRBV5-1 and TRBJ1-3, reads KAGVTQTPRYLIKTRGQQVTLSCSPISGHRSVSWYQQTPGQGLQFLFEYFSETQRNKGNFPGRFSGRQFSNSRSEMNVSTLELGDSALYLCASSFGESSGNTIYFGEGSWLTVV.

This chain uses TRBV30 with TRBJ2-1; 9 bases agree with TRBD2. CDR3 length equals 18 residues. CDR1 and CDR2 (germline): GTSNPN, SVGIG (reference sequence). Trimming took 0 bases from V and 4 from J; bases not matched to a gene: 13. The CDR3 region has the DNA TGTGCCTGGAGTGTACGGTGGGGTGGTAGCGGGAGATACAATGAGCAGTTCTTC. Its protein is CAWSVRWGGSGRYNEQFF.

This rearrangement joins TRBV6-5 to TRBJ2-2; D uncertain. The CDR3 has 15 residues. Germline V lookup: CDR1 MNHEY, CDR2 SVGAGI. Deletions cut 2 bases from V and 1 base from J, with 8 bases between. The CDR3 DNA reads TGTGCCAGCAGTTACCCCGGACGGAACACCGGGGAGCTGTTTTTT. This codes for CASSYPGRNTGELFF.

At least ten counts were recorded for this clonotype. In nucleotides, the CDR3 is TGTGCCAGCAGATCCGGACGGCTTACTCACAATGAGCAGTTCTTC. Its translation: CASRSGRLTHNEQFF. The genes are TRBV2 and TRBJ2-1, with D uncertain. The ends were cut back, 6 bases at V and 5 bases at J, with 17 bases in the middle. Germline V CDR1 and CDR2: SNHLY, FYNNEI. This CDR3 spans 15 amino acids. The complete variable domain, with remaining parts taken from reference TRBV2 and TRBJ2-1, reads EPEVTQTPSHQVTQMGQEVILRCVPISNHLYFYWYRQILGQKVEFLVSFYNNEISEKSEIFDDQFSVERPDGSNFTLKIRSTKLEDSAMYFCASRSGRLTHNEQFFGPGTRLTVL.

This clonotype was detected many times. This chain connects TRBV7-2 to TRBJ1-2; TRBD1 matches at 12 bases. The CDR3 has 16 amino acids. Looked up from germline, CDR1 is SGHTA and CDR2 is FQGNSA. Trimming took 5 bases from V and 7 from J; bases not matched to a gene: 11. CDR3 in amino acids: CASSPTGQGAIVGYTF. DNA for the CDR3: TGTGCCAGCAGCCCAACGGGACAGGGGGCAATTGTTGGCTACACCTTC.

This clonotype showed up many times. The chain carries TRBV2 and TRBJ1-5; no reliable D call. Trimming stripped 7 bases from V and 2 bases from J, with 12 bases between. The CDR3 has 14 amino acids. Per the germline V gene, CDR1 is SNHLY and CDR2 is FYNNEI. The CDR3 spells CASKNVVGNQPQHF. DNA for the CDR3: TGTGCCAGCAAGAACGTTGTGGGCAATCAGCCCCAGCATTTT. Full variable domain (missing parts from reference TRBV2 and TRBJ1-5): EPEVTQTPSHQVTQMGQEVILRCVPISNHLYFYWYRQILGQKVEFLVSFYNNEISEKSEIFDDQFSVERPDGSNFTLKIRSTKLEDSAMYFCASKNVVGNQPQHFGDGTRLSIL.

The CDR3, as DNA: TGCAGCGCTGGAAAAAACACTGAAGCTTTCTTT. Translated, it gives CSAGKNTEAFF. The chain has TRBV29-1 and TRBJ1-1; D is ambiguous. The CDR3 has 11 amino acids. The V and J ends lost 7 bases and 2 bases respectively, with 8 bases between them. Germline V gene lookup returns CDR1 SQVTM and CDR2 ANQGSEA.

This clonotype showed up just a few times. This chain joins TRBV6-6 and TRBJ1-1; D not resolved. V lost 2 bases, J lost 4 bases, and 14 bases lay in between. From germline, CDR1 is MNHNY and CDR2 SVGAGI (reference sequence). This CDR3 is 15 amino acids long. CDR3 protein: CASSYGSGGATEAFF. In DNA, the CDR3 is TGTGCCAGCAGTTACGGCTCAGGAGGAGCCACTGAAGCTTTCTTT.

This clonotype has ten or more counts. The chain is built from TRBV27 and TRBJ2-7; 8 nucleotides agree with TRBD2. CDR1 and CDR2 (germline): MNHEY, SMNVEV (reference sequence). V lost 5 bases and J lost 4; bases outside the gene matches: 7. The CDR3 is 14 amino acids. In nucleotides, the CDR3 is TGTGCCAGCAGTCCCAGCGGGAGTGGGTACGAGCAGTACTTC. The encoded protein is CASSPSGSGYEQYF.

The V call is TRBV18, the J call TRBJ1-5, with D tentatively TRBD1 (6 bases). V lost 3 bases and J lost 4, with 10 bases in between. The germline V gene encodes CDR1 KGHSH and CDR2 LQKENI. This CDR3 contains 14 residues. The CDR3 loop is CASSPLGANQPQHF. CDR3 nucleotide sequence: TGTGCCAGCTCACCTTTGGGGGCAAATCAGCCCCAGCATTTT.

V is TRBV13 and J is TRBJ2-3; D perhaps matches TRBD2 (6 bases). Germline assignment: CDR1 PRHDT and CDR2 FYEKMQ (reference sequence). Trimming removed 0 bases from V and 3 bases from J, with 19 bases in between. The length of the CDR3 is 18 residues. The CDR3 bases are TGTGCCAGCAGCTTAGGGGGTATGACGGGAGTTGCGACAGATACGCAGTATTTT. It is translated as CASSLGGMTGVATDTQYF.